This TCR beta chain is drawn from a study of CD8 T cells in Susac syndrome. About the study: Patients with Susac syndrome were therapy-naive, treated with corticosteroids, or treated with intravenous immunoglobulin alone when blood was collected.

V was shortened by 1 base and J by 11 bases, with 11 bases between the two germline ends. This CDR3 spans 12 amino acids. Germline values: CDR1 SEHNR, CDR2 FQNEAQ (reference sequence). RNA in amounts of roughly 0.5 to 1 ug was reverse transcribed with random hexamers. An immunoSEQ multiplex PCR generated amplified TCR beta CDR3 products spanning 54 Vbeta and 13 Jbeta. MiXCR, applied by TCRdb to the immunoSEQ multiplex PCR reads, yields one record per CDR3 protein. The table lists 150,000 to 160,000 distinct CDR3 sequences, 90% to 95% of them singletons. The V and J genes are TRBV7-9 and TRBJ1-1; D remains ambiguous. This clonotype was obtained from a human donor with Susac syndrome. The sample consisted of CD4+ T cells from PBMCs. The CDR3, as DNA: TGTGCCAGCAGCTTAGTTGTGATAGGGGCTTTCTTT. It yields the protein CASSLVVIGAFF.